This TCR beta chain was observed in a study of blood T cell repertoires in COVID-19 (TCRdb year 2020). About the full investigation: Collaborator samples came from the United States, Italy and Spain and covered acute and convalescent phases of COVID-19. Nearly every sample came with metadata listing a de-identified subject ID, COVID-19 status, age in years and sex. The repertoires were made available in a free public database intended to serve as a resource for research on the immune response to SARS-CoV-2. HLA class I and class II types, where available, came from metadata supplied by the sample provider rather than from assay-based typing. The prospective study material was composed of cDNA or gDNA derived from T cells, B-cell-depleted T cells, or PBMCs. Deeply sampled blood TCRbeta repertoires from subjects exposed to, actively infected with, or recovered from COVID-19 were included in the dataset. The samples were drawn from the first 160 participants of the ongoing ImmuneRACE study and from over a thousand subjects provided by 6 global collaborators.

Collaborating institutions collected whole blood in K2EDTA tubes following their own protocols. For TCRbeta analysis, collaborators shipped samples as frozen whole blood, isolated PBMCs, or DNA extracted from either of those sample types. TCRbeta CDR3 regions were amplified from genomic DNA by means of the immunoSEQ Assay, a bias-controlled multiplex PCR. Under the source paper's analysis protocol: The number of nucleated cells in each sample was estimated from the amplification of reference gene primers within the assay. Sequence reads were collapsed and filtered to measure the absolute abundance of every unique TCRbeta CDR3 rearrangement. For each sample, productive Simpson clonality was calculated as the square root of Simpson's diversity index across productive rearrangements. What TCRdb holds here is the immuneACCESS table cut down to in-frame rearrangements. Part of the clones is not present; checked against another copy, under half of the missing clones reflect an unresolved V gene, and the others are unexplained. Clonal size and the V and J genes are those of that table, whereas D and trimming came from the DNA. This sample gives around 94,000 clones in total; approximately 86% of them show up just once. Of the sample, approximately 1.7% falls within the top ten clones.

This clone was picked up a small number of times. Its antigen has not been determined. Within one base of it there is no much larger clone, and no base qualities were kept. The CDR3 runs 15 residues from the cysteine to the phenylalanine. The entry retains the CDR3 DNA only, 45 bases that are in frame from base 1. Based on the germline V gene (reference sequence), the CDR1 and CDR2 sequences are LGHDT and YNNKEL. Deletion took 3 bases off V and 0 bases off J, with a span of 9 bases between the germline ends. Study-wide findings and limitations: The amount of clinical and demographic metadata varied by source and participant and was provided uncurated.

Input material: peripheral blood. In this chain, TRBV3-1 (or the pseudogene TRBV3-2) is recombined with TRBJ2-1; the D gene is perhaps TRBD2, from 5 matching bases. The TCR originated in a man older than 75 with acute or convalescent COVID-19. Here the CDR3 is given as CASSQGGGSYNEQFF. The nucleotide sequence is given as TGTGCCAGCAGCCAGGGCGGAGGCTCCTACAATGAGCAGTTCTTC.